The present entry profiles one TCR beta chain with its context. This entry is derived from a study of blood T cell repertoires in COVID-19. The protocol was immunoSEQ multiplex PCR, while the TCRdb copy is restricted to in-frame clones and leaves out a portion. The profile covers around 200,000 clones, with around 87% appearing a single time and about 2.6% taken by the ten largest. Germline values: CDR1 MNHNS, CDR2 SASEGT. This CDR3 comprises 13 residues. Trimming stripped 1 base from V and 3 bases from J, with 7 bases between. This chain uses TRBV6-1 with TRBJ2-7; unclear D gene. This TCR was recovered from a man in his forties or fifties with active or convalescent COVID-19. The sequenced sample consisted of peripheral blood. The CDR3: CASSEDYLYEQYF. CDR3 nucleotide sequence: TGTGCCAGCAGTGAAGACTACCTCTACGAGCAGTACTTC.